The clone carrying this T cell receptor beta chain counts as medium-sized. The data are from a study of OX40 agonist ivuxolimab in advanced cancers. The investigators sampled blood at baseline, at cycle 4 day 1, and at cycle 7 day 1. TCRdb keeps only in-frame clones here, not all; method: immunoSEQ multiplex PCR. The data show about 46,000 clones, with around 86% seen just once and about 11% held by the top ten. This sequence originates from an adult with an advanced solid tumor such as melanoma, head and neck, liver or kidney cancer. Material: CD4+ or CD8+ T cells sorted from blood, obtained in a trial of the OX40 agonist ivuxolimab.

The CDR3 DNA reads TGCGCCAGCAGCCAATACGCGGGGGACTCCTACGAGCAGTACTTC. This sequence encodes CASSQYAGDSYEQYF. The J gene is TRBJ2-7, the V gene TRBV4-1; 7 nucleotides match TRBD2. V trimming: 2 bases; J trimming: 0 bases; junction bases outside the gene matches: 4. The germline CDR1 and CDR2 sequences are MGHRA and YSYEKL. The CDR3 extends over 15 amino acids.